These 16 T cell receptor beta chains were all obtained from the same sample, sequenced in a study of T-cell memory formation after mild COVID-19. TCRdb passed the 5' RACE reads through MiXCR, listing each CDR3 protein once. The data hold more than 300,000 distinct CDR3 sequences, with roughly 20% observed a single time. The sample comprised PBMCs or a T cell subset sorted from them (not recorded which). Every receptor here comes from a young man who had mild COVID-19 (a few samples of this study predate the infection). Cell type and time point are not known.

The CDR3 loop reads CSAERGSGTDTQYF. The CDR3 bases are TGCAGTGCTGAGCGGGGGTCGGGCACAGATACGCAGTATTTT. V is TRBV20-1 and J is TRBJ2-3; TRBD2 agrees at 8 bases. Germline CDR1 DFQATT, CDR2 SNEGSKA (reference sequence). V lost 5 bases and J lost 1; bases outside the gene matches: 5. The CDR3 is 14 residues long.

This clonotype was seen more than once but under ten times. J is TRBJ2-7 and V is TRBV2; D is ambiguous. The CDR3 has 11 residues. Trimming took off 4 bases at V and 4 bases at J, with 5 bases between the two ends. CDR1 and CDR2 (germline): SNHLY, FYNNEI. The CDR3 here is CASSAEYEQYV. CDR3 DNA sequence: TGTGCCAGCAGTGCAGAGTACGAGCAGTACGTC.

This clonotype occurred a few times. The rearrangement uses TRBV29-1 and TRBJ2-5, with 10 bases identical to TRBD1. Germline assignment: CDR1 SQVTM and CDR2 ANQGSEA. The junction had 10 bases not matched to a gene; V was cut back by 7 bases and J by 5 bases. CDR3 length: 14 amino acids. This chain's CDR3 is CSGSGQGGSETQYF. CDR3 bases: TGCAGCGGAAGCGGACAGGGGGGCAGTGAGACCCAGTACTTC.

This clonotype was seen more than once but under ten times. This chain's CDR3 is CASSPTGRSFGTQYF. CDR3 DNA sequence: TGTGCCAGCAGCCCAACGGGCAGGTCATTTGGTACGCAGTATTTT. The chain employs TRBV5-6 and TRBJ2-3; D is unclear. The CDR3 has 15 residues. The germline V gene has CDR1 SGHDT and CDR2 YYEEEE. The V gene lost 4 bases and the J gene lost 8 bases, with 20 bases spanning the gap. The full variable domain, with the rest looked up from reference TRBV5-6 and TRBJ2-3, is DAGVTQSPTHLIKTRGQQVTLRCSPKSGHDTVSWYQQALGQGPQFIFQYYEEEERQRGNFPDRFSGHQFPNYSSELNVNALLLGDSALYLCASSPTGRSFGTQYFGPGTRLTVL.

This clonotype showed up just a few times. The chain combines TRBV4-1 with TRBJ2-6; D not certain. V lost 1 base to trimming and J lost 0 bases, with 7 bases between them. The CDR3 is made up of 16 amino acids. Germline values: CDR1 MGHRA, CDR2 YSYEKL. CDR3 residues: CASSQVFSSGANVLTF. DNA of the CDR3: TGCGCCAGCAGCCAAGTTTTCAGCTCTGGGGCCAACGTCCTGACTTTC.

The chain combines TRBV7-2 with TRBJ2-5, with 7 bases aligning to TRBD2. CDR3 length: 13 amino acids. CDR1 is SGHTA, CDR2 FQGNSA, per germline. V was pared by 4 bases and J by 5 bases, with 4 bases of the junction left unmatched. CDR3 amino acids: CASSSTSWETQYF. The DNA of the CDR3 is TGTGCCAGCAGCTCGACTAGCTGGGAGACCCAGTACTTC.

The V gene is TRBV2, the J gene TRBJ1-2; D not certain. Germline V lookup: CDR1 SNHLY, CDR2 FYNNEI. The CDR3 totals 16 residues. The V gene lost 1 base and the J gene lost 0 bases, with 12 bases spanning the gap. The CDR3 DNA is TGTGCCAGCAGTGAAGTCGGCGGGGAACCTAACTATGGCTACACCTTC. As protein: CASSEVGGEPNYGYTF.

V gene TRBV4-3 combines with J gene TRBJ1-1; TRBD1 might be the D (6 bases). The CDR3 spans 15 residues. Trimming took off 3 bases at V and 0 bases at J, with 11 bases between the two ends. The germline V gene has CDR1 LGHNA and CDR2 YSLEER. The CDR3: CASSHSGGMNTEAFF. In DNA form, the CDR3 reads TGCGCCAGCAGCCATTCGGGGGGCATGAACACTGAAGCTTTCTTT.

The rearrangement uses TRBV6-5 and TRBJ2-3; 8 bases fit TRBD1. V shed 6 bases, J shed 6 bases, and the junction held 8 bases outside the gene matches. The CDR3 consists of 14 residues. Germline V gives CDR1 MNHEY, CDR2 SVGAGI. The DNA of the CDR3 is TGTGCCAGCAGGCAGGACAGGGCGGGGGATACGCAGTATTTT. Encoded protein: CASRQDRAGDTQYF.

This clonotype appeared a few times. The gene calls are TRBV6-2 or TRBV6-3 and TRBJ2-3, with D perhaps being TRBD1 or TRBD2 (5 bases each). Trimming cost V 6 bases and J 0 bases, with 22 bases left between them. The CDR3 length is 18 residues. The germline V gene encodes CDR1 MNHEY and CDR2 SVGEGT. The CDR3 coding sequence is TGTGCCAGCAGAAATATCCGGGACCCACATCCAAGCACAGATACGCAGTATTTT. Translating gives CASRNIRDPHPSTDTQYF.

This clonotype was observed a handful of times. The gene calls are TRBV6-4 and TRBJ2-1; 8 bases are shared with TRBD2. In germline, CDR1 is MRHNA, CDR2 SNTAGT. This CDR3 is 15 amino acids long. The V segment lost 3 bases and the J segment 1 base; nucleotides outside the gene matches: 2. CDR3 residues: CASSEQRGSYNEQFF. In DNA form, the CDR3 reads TGTGCCAGCAGTGAGCAGCGGGGGTCCTACAATGAGCAGTTCTTC.

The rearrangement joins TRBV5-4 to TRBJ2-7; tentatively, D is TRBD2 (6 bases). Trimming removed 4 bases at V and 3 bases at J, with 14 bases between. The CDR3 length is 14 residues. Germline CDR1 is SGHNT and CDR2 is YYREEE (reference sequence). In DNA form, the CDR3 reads TGTGCCAGCAGCCCCGGGCCGGGACTCTACGAGCAGTACTTC. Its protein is CASSPGPGLYEQYF.

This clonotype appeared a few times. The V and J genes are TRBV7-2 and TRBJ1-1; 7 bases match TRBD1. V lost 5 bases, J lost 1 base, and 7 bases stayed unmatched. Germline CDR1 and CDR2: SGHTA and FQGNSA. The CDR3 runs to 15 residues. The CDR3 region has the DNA TGTGCCAGCAGCACCCAACAGGGGAGGAACACTGAAGCTTTCTTT. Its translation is CASSTQQGRNTEAFF.

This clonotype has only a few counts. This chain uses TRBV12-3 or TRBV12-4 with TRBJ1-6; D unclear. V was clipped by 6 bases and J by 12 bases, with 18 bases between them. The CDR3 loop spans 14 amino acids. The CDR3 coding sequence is TGTGCCAGCAGCCTGACGGGTCGTGACGTACCCCTCCACTTT. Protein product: CASSLTGRDVPLHF.

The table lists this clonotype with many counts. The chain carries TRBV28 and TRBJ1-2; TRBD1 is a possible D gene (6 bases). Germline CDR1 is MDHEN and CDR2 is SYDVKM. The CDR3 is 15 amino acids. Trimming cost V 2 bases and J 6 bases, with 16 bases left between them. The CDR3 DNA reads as TGTGCCAGCAGTTTACAGGGGCGGTCCTTCGATGGCTACACCTTC. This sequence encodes CASSLQGRSFDGYTF.

CDR3 amino acids: CASSYLGGGAKNIQYF. Here the CDR3 DNA reads TGTGCCAGCAGTTACTTAGGCGGGGGAGCCAAAAACATTCAGTACTTC. The rearrangement joins TRBV6-5 to TRBJ2-4; TRBD2 agrees at 7 bases. V dropped 1 base and J dropped 0; count of bases not matched to a gene: 3. This CDR3 is 16 amino acids long. The germline V gene encodes CDR1 MNHEY and CDR2 SVGAGI.